Below, 27 T cell receptor beta chains from the same sample are listed, as sequenced in a study of blood T cell repertoires in COVID-19. Sequencing used immunoSEQ multiplex PCR; TCRdb keeps in-frame clones, though not all of them. Of around 120,000 clones detected, more than 65% appear once; the ten largest clones hold approximately 25%. Sample: peripheral blood. The receptors were sampled from a human donor in a cohort sampled during active COVID-19.

At least ten counts were recorded for this clone. This chain links TRBV5-1 with TRBJ1-6; tentative D call: TRBD1 (5 bases). V gave up 1 base and J gave up 8 bases, with 7 bases separating them. Germline V gives CDR1 SGHRS, CDR2 YFSETQ. The CDR3 totals 13 residues. This chain's CDR3 is CASSLSRDSPLHF. In nucleotides, the CDR3 is TGCGCCAGCAGCTTGTCCAGGGATTCACCCCTCCACTTT.

The chain uses TRBV9 and TRBJ1-4, with D tentatively TRBD1 (5 bases). The length of the CDR3 is 14 residues. Germline V gives CDR1 SGDLS, CDR2 YYNGEE. The V end lost 7 bases, the J end lost 7 bases, and 17 bases lay between the germline ends. CDR3: CASGSSTRGEKLFF. The CDR3 DNA reads as TGTGCCAGCGGTAGTTCGACTAGGGGTGAAAAACTGTTTTTT.

This clone has more than one count but fewer than ten. The chain combines TRBV4-1 with TRBJ2-7, with no clear D. The V end was cut by 5 bases, the J end by 7 bases, with 12 bases between. The CDR3 sequence is 12 residues long. Germline assignment: CDR1 MGHRA and CDR2 YSYEKL. The CDR3 nucleotides are TGCGCCAGCAGCACGGCTGCCGGGGAGCAGTACTTC. This codes for CASSTAAGEQYF.

The chain joins TRBV20-1 to TRBJ2-3; 8 nucleotides agree with TRBD2. The CDR3 runs to 14 residues. In germline, CDR1 is DFQATT, CDR2 SNEGSKA (reference sequence). The V gene end was trimmed by 3 bases and the J gene end by 5 bases; junction bases not matched to a gene: 7. CDR3 sequence (DNA): TGCAGTGCTAGTCGACTAGCGCGGGGAGATACGCAGTATTTT. Protein sequence: CSASRLARGDTQYF.

V gene TRBV29-1 combines with J gene TRBJ2-7; 8 bases match TRBD2. This CDR3 contains 14 residues. J gave up 4 bases and V 6 bases, and 11 bases lay outside the gene matches. Germline V CDR1 and CDR2: SQVTM, ANQGSEA. This CDR3 is CSVGGGTSGYEQYF. For the CDR3, the DNA is TGCAGCGTCGGGGGGGGGACTAGTGGTTACGAGCAGTACTTC.

The rearrangement uses TRBV2 and TRBJ2-2; 7 positions match TRBD1. Per the germline V gene, CDR1 is SNHLY and CDR2 is FYNNEI. The CDR3 runs 15 residues. The V segment lost 5 bases and the J segment 1 base; nucleotides outside the gene matches: 4. The chain's CDR3 is CASSPRTGNTGELFF. CDR3 nucleotide sequence: TGTGCCAGCAGTCCCCGGACAGGGAACACCGGGGAGCTGTTTTTT.

The rearrangement links TRBV7-9 to TRBJ2-1; 12 bases fit TRBD2. The CDR3 contains 18 residues. V shed 5 bases and J 7 bases; nucleotides not matched to a gene: 15. Germline V gene sequence: CDR1 SEHNR, CDR2 FQNEAQ (reference sequence). CDR3 sequence (DNA): TGTGCCAGCAGCATAACCCGAACGGGACTAGCGGGTGGTAATGAGCAGTTCTTC. Protein product: CASSITRTGLAGGNEQFF.

This clone appeared a few times. The chain carries TRBV30 and TRBJ2-5, with D possibly being TRBD1 (5 bases). The CDR3 contains 12 residues. In germline, CDR1 is GTSNPN, CDR2 SVGIG (reference sequence). Deletions cut 2 bases from V and 5 bases from J, with 9 bases between. Written as DNA, the CDR3 is TGTGCCTGGAGTCAGGGTTGGGAGACCCAGTACTTC. Translating gives CAWSQGWETQYF.

The chain has TRBV15 and TRBJ1-2; TRBD1 agrees at 7 bases. Losses at the gene ends were 5 bases for V and 7 bases for J; bases not matched to a gene: 10. The germline V gene has CDR1 LNHNV and CDR2 YYDKDF (reference sequence). This CDR3 contains 14 residues. The CDR3 protein is CATSGGQRGFGYTF. The CDR3 DNA is TGTGCCACCAGCGGGGGACAGAGGGGCTTTGGCTACACCTTC.

A few counts support this clone. The gene calls are TRBV7-2 and TRBJ2-5; perhaps TRBD2 as D (6 bases). Germline V gene data show CDR1 as SGHTA and CDR2 as FQGNSA. This CDR3 comprises 13 residues. Trimming took 5 bases from V and 1 from J, leaving 8 bases between them. This CDR3 is CASSQRAQETQYF. The CDR3 region has the DNA TGTGCCAGCAGCCAGCGGGCCCAAGAGACCCAGTACTTC.

This chain links TRBV28 with TRBJ1-2; 8 bases map to TRBD1. Germline V CDR1 and CDR2: MDHEN, SYDVKM. Unmatched junction bases numbered 4, after V lost 3 bases and J lost 4 bases. The CDR3 is made up of 14 amino acids. The CDR3 is CASSFGQGGYGYTF. CDR3 DNA: TGTGCCAGCAGTTTCGGACAGGGAGGCTATGGCTACACCTTC.

The V gene is TRBV5-1, the J gene TRBJ1-4; 9 bases match TRBD1. Germline assignment: CDR1 SGHRS and CDR2 YFSETQ. The CDR3 has 15 amino acids. Germline trimming cut 5 bases from V and 5 bases from J; bases unmatched to any gene: 7. CDR3 loop: CASRRGTGRNEKLFF. The CDR3 bases are TGCGCCAGCAGGCGAGGGACAGGGAGGAATGAAAAACTGTTTTTT.

This chain connects TRBV5-6 to TRBJ1-2; a possible D gene is TRBD1 (6 bases). Germline V lookup: CDR1 SGHDT, CDR2 YYEEEE. Trimming removed 4 bases at V and 0 bases at J, with 13 bases between. This CDR3 has 15 residues. CDR3 DNA sequence: TGTGCCAGCAGCCCGACCTGGACAGCTAACTATGGCTACACCTTC. Encoded protein: CASSPTWTANYGYTF.

The chain couples TRBV4-1 to TRBJ2-3; D unresolved. The length of the CDR3 is 13 residues. The germline V and J ends were trimmed by 2 bases and 3 bases, with 6 bases remaining between them. Germline V gives CDR1 MGHRA, CDR2 YSYEKL. The CDR3 coding sequence is TGCGCCAGCAGCCAACCGTTTACAGATACGCAGTATTTT. Amino acids: CASSQPFTDTQYF.

This clone has only a few counts. The chain employs TRBV7-8 and TRBJ1-5; 9 bases fit TRBD1. The trim removed 5 bases at V and 1 base at J, leaving 9 bases unmatched. In germline, CDR1 is SGHVS, CDR2 FQNEAQ. This CDR3 contains 17 residues. The CDR3 region is CASSLDRGWESNQPQHF. As DNA, the CDR3 is TGTGCCAGCAGCCTCGACAGGGGGTGGGAAAGCAATCAGCCCCAGCATTTT.

The gene calls are TRBV4-2 and TRBJ1-1; D unresolved. Trimming took 1 base from V and 0 from J, leaving 9 bases between them. Germline CDR1 is LGHNA and CDR2 is YNFKEQ. The CDR3 loop spans 15 amino acids. CDR3 sequence (DNA): TGTGCCAGCAGCCAAGGTGCGGGGATGAACACTGAAGCTTTCTTT. Amino acid sequence: CASSQGAGMNTEAFF.

Ten or more counts support this clone. The rearrangement joins TRBV9 to TRBJ1-2; D possibly corresponds to TRBD1 (6 bases). V lost 3 bases and J 8 bases, leaving 11 bases between the germline ends. The CDR3 is 12 amino acids. CDR1 SGDLS and CDR2 YYNGEE come from the germline V gene. CDR3 sequence reads: CASSDTGLGYTF. The CDR3 DNA is TGTGCCAGCAGCGACACAGGGTTAGGCTACACCTTC.

This clone was counted once. The genes are TRBV7-9 and TRBJ1-1; a possible D gene is TRBD1 (6 bases). Germline V gene sequence: CDR1 SEHNR, CDR2 FQNEAQ (reference sequence). The CDR3 spans 17 residues. Deletions cut 4 bases from V and 0 bases from J, with 18 bases between. The CDR3 bases are TGTGCCAGCAGCTCAGCGGGACAAAACTACGTGAACACTGAAGCTTTCTTT. Translated, it gives CASSSAGQNYVNTEAFF.

This chain uses TRBV30 with TRBJ2-1; 11 bases agree with TRBD2. Germline V CDR1 and CDR2: GTSNPN, SVGIG (reference sequence). The V and J ends lost 8 bases and 7 bases, in that order; junction bases with no gene match: 10. CDR3 size: 14 residues. CDR3 loop: CAGVAGGPLNEQFF. The CDR3 region has the DNA TGTGCCGGCGTAGCGGGAGGGCCTCTGAATGAGCAGTTCTTC.

The chain couples TRBV4-3 to TRBJ1-3; weak D call: TRBD1 (5 bases). This CDR3 comprises 15 residues. Germline V gene data show CDR1 as LGHNA and CDR2 as YSLEER. V lost 3 bases to trimming and J lost 4 bases, with 13 bases between them. The CDR3 is CASSQTDTQGNTIYF. In DNA form, the CDR3 reads TGCGCCAGCAGCCAGACAGATACTCAAGGAAACACCATATATTTT.

The genes are TRBV14 and TRBJ2-7; 9 bases line up with TRBD1. Per germline, CDR1 SGHDN and CDR2 FVKESK. The CDR3 runs 14 residues. V gave up 1 base and J gave up 6 bases; unmatched junction bases: 4. The CDR3 region is CASSQVNRGREQYF. The CDR3 region has the DNA TGTGCCAGCAGCCAAGTAAACAGGGGGCGCGAGCAGTACTTC.

V gene TRBV7-9 combines with J gene TRBJ2-5, with 10 positions matching TRBD2. The trim removed 1 base at V and 2 bases at J, leaving 13 bases unmatched. Germline lookup yields CDR1 SEHNR and CDR2 FQNEAQ (reference sequence). The CDR3 is 19 amino acids. The CDR3 region is CASSLVDLSGGARQETQYF. The DNA for the CDR3 is TGTGCCAGCAGCTTAGTGGACTTAAGCGGGGGGGCCCGGCAAGAGACCCAGTACTTC. Full variable domain (rest looked up from reference TRBV7-9 and TRBJ2-5): DTGVSQNPRHKITKRGQNVTFRCDPISEHNRLYWYRQTLGQGPEFLTYFQNEAQLEKSRLLSDRFSAERPKGSFSTLEIQRTEQGDSAMYLCASSLVDLSGGARQETQYFGPGTRLLVL.

This clone was counted a few times. CDR3 sequence reads: CASSWRAGEGEQYF. The CDR3 nucleotides are TGTGCCAGCAGCTGGAGGGCGGGAGAGGGGGAGCAGTACTTC. The chain employs TRBV7-2 and TRBJ2-7; TRBD2 aligns across 7 bases. Germline V gene data show CDR1 as SGHTA and CDR2 as FQGNSA. Trimming took 4 bases from V and 7 from J; bases not matched to a gene: 10. This CDR3 is built from 14 residues.

This sequence joins TRBV2 and TRBJ1-1, with D possibly being TRBD1 (5 bases). The CDR3 sequence is 12 residues long. The germline V and J ends were trimmed by 0 bases and 10 bases, with 9 bases remaining between them. CDR1 SNHLY and CDR2 FYNNEI come from the germline V gene. CDR3 coding DNA: TGTGCCAGCAGTGAAGCCGGGAGGGGAGCTTTCTTT. It specifies CASSEAGRGAFF.

The CDR3 nucleotides are TGTGCCTGGAGTGACAACAGGTTAGGCGAAGAGCAGTACTTC. Its translation is CAWSDNRLGEEQYF. V is TRBV30 and J is TRBJ2-7, with D tentatively TRBD1 (5 bases). This CDR3 is 14 amino acids long. V was cut by 1 base and J by 7 bases, with 17 bases left in between. From germline, CDR1 is GTSNPN and CDR2 SVGIG (reference sequence).

This chain connects TRBV2 to TRBJ2-3, with 12 bases fitting TRBD2. Germline assignment: CDR1 SNHLY and CDR2 FYNNEI. V was clipped by 8 bases and J by 2 bases; unmatched bases: 5. This CDR3 has 15 amino acids. The CDR3 DNA follows: TGTGCCAGCGAGACTAGCGGGGGAGACACAGATACGCAGTATTTT. It is translated as CASETSGGDTDTQYF.

The chain links TRBV19 to TRBJ1-4; tentatively, D is TRBD1 (5 bases). The V gene's germline CDR1 is LNHDA and CDR2 SQIVND (reference sequence). V was shortened by 4 bases and J by 4 bases, with 7 bases between the two germline ends. The CDR3 is 13 residues long. CDR3 nucleotides: TGTGCCAGTAGTACAGGGAATAATGAAAAACTGTTTTTT. Translation: CASSTGNNEKLFF.